These T cell receptor beta chains were read from a single sample in a study of blood T cells in healthy people across ages. One entry per CDR3 protein results from TCRdb running MiXCR on the 5' RACE reads. The sample consists of 1.5 million to 2 million distinct CDR3 sequences, about 31% of them appearing once. Sequenced material: blood. The receptors originated from a woman under 40 in good health. The CDR3 runs from the conserved cysteine through the conserved F or W. The order of the fields is J gene, D gene, clone size, V gene, CDR3 DNA, CDR3 protein. A D gene is named only where the DNA matches it firmly. Only some rows state a clone size, as once, few, many or a class for expanded clones.

TRBJ2-2	TRBD1	NA	TRBV6-2/TRBV6-3	TGTGCCAGCAGCTGGACAGGGGAGAACACCGGGGAGCTGTTTTTT	CASSWTGENTGELFF
TRBJ2-1	TRBD2	NA	TRBV7-9	TGTGCCAGCAGCTTCCTCCTAGCGGCTTCCTACAATGAGCAGTTCTTC	CASSFLLAASYNEQFF
TRBJ2-5	NA	few	TRBV18	TGTGCCAGCTCACCACCGAACGGTGAGAAAGAGACCCAGTACTTC	CASSPPNGEKETQYF
TRBJ2-1	TRBD2	NA	TRBV20-1	TGCAGCACACTAGCGGGGGGGGGGAATGAGCAGTTCTTC	CSTLAGGGNEQFF
TRBJ2-1	NA	few	TRBV10-3	TGTGCCATCAGTGAGAGCCCAAATGAGCAGTTCTTC	CAISESPNEQFF
TRBJ2-1	TRBD1	NA	TRBV5-1	TGCGCCAGCAACCCATCGGCGACAGGGGGTAATGAGCAGTTCTTC	CASNPSATGGNEQFF
TRBJ2-1	NA	many	TRBV15	TGTGCCACCAGCAGAGTGGGCTACAATGAGCAGTTCTTC	CATSRVGYNEQFF
TRBJ2-3	TRBD1	NA	TRBV12-3/TRBV12-4	TGTGCCAGCAGTCCCACCGGACAGGCCCCGGCAAATACGCAGTATTTT	CASSPTGQAPANTQYF
TRBJ2-5	TRBD1	NA	TRBV7-3	TGTGCCAGCAGCGACCGGACAGGGGGGGTAGAGACCCAGTACTTC	CASSDRTGGVETQYF
TRBJ2-7	NA	few	TRBV27	TGTGCCAGCAGTCTGCGGGCAGGACCTTACGAGCAGTACTTC	CASSLRAGPYEQYF
TRBJ1-5	TRBD1	few	TRBV10-3	TGTGCCATCAGTCAAGGGGGCAACAATCAGCCCCAGCATTTT	CAISQGGNNQPQHF
TRBJ1-2	TRBD1	many	TRBV12-3/TRBV12-4	TGTGCCAGCAGACAGGGGGGGATAAGGAATGGCTACACCTTC	CASRQGGIRNGYTF
TRBJ2-7	TRBD1	NA	TRBV9	TGTGCCAGCAGCGAAACCGGGACAGGGGCGAAATACGAGCAGTACTTC	CASSETGTGAKYEQYF
TRBJ2-3	NA	many	TRBV6-6	TGTGCCAGCAGTTATGGTGGACCCAACCGGCTCACAGATACGCAGTATTTT	CASSYGGPNRLTDTQYF
TRBJ2-1	TRBD2	NA	TRBV28	TGTGCCAGCACCTCTGGGAGGGGCTCCTACAATGAGCAGTTCTTC	CASTSGRGSYNEQFF